This entry lists 27 T cell receptor beta chains sequenced from one sample in a study of blood T cell repertoires in COVID-19. Some clones are missing from TCRdb's copy, which holds only in-frame ones; the method was immunoSEQ multiplex PCR. The repertoire holds about 120,000 clones, with about nine tenths as singletons. The sequenced sample was peripheral blood. These receptors originate from a man aged 35 to 55 with acute or convalescent COVID-19.

The chain is built from TRBV11-2 and TRBJ2-1, with 12 bases identical to TRBD2. Trimming at V came to 5 bases and at J to 5 bases, leaving 10 bases not matched to a gene. CDR1 and CDR2 (germline): SGHAT, FQNNGV. CDR3 size: 17 residues. The CDR3 loop is CASSETLLAGGNNEQFF. The CDR3 region has the DNA TGTGCCAGCAGCGAGACCCTCCTAGCGGGGGGGAACAATGAGCAGTTCTTC.

In its sample, this clone was seen a few times. The chain couples TRBV6-2 or TRBV6-3 to TRBJ2-7; 8 bases are shared with TRBD1. The J segment lost 3 bases and the V segment lost 4 bases, leaving 2 bases of the junction unmatched. CDR1 and CDR2 (germline): MNHEY, SVGEGT. The CDR3 covers 13 residues. CDR3 amino acids: CASSWTGLYEQYF. CDR3 nucleotides: TGTGCCAGCAGTTGGACAGGGCTCTACGAGCAGTACTTC.

This sequence joins TRBV2 and TRBJ2-5; possible D gene TRBD1, 6 bases. The germline V gene encodes CDR1 SNHLY and CDR2 FYNNEI. The CDR3 is 15 residues long. Trimming pared 9 bases from V and 1 base from J, leaving 18 bases between. The CDR3: CASLSGVTPQETQYF. CDR3 sequence (DNA): TGTGCCAGTTTATCAGGGGTCACACCCCAAGAGACCCAGTACTTC.

CDR3 coding DNA: TGTGCCAGCAGGCCCGCGCAGGGGGCCCTTTCCACTGAAGCTTTCTTT. Its protein is CASRPAQGALSTEAFF. The rearrangement links TRBV9 to TRBJ1-1; 8 bases map to TRBD1. V was pared by 5 bases and J by 4 bases, with 13 bases of the junction left unmatched. CDR1 is SGDLS and CDR2 is YYNGEE in the germline V gene. The CDR3 has 16 amino acids.

This rearrangement joins TRBV19 to TRBJ1-5; D is uncertain. This CDR3 has 15 amino acids. The V gene lost 6 bases and the J gene lost 0 bases, with 12 bases spanning the gap. Germline lookup yields CDR1 LNHDA and CDR2 SQIVND (reference sequence). The CDR3 DNA sequence: TGTGCCAGTAGGGAGGAGGTTTATAGCAATCAGCCCCAGCATTTT. Encoded protein: CASREEVYSNQPQHF.

The chain employs TRBV19 and TRBJ1-2; TRBD1 is a possible D gene (6 bases). The CDR3 length is 15 residues. Trimming stripped 10 bases from V and 5 bases from J, with 23 bases between. CDR1 is LNHDA and CDR2 is SQIVND in the germline V gene (reference sequence). CDR3: CATSGDDRNLYGYTF. Written as DNA, the CDR3 is TGTGCCACCTCTGGAGATGACAGGAATCTATATGGCTACACCTTC.

The J gene is TRBJ1-2, the V gene TRBV27, with 7 nucleotides matching TRBD1. The CDR3 is 14 residues long. CDR1 is MNHEY, CDR2 SMNVEV, per germline (reference sequence). Trimming took 6 bases from V and 2 from J; bases not matched to a gene: 6. The CDR3, as DNA: TGTGCCAGCAGGAAAACAGGGGCCAACTATGGCTACACCTTC. This gives the protein CASRKTGANYGYTF.

In regard to this clone: Other nucleotide sequences from this sample produce the same CDR3. The CDR3 nucleotides are TGTGCCAGCTCACCGACAGGAGATGGCTACACCTTC. This sequence encodes CASSPTGDGYTF. The gene calls are TRBV18 and TRBJ1-2, with a tentative D call TRBD1 (6 bases). The CDR3 extends over 12 amino acids. Germline assignment: CDR1 KGHSH and CDR2 LQKENI. Trimming took off 3 bases at V and 6 bases at J, with 8 bases between the two ends. The full variable domain, its missing parts supplied by reference TRBV18 and TRBJ1-2, is NAGVMQNPRHLVRRRGQEARLRCSPMKGHSHVYWYRQLPEEGLKFMVYLQKENIIDESGMPKERFSAEFPKEGPSILRIQQVVRGDSAAYFCASSPTGDGYTFGSGTRLTVV.

The chain uses TRBV6-1 and TRBJ1-3; D uncertain. The CDR3 is made up of 16 amino acids. V lost 0 bases and J 0 bases, leaving 9 bases between the germline ends. From germline, CDR1 is MNHNS and CDR2 SASEGT. The CDR3 sequence: CASSEARSVSGNTIYF. For the CDR3, the DNA is TGTGCCAGCAGTGAAGCGAGATCGGTCTCTGGAAACACCATATATTTT.

This chain links TRBV2 with TRBJ1-6, with a weak D call TRBD1 (6 bases). Germline-derived CDR1 and CDR2 are SNHLY and FYNNEI. The CDR3 totals 14 residues. Trimming cost V 5 bases and J 8 bases, with 13 bases left between them. This chain's CDR3 is CASSTGSLHSPLHF. DNA of the CDR3: TGTGCCAGCAGTACAGGGTCCCTACATTCACCCCTCCACTTT.

The V call is TRBV20-1, the J call TRBJ1-1, with a tentative D call TRBD1 (5 bases). Germline V CDR1 and CDR2: DFQATT, SNEGSKA (reference sequence). This CDR3 comprises 11 residues. The CDR3 bases are TGCAGCCCCAGGGAGGACACTGAAGCTTTCTTT. Its protein product is CSPREDTEAFF.

The gene calls are TRBV2 and TRBJ1-5; 7 nucleotides agree with TRBD1. The CDR3 has 14 amino acids. J lost 8 bases, V lost 6 bases, and 10 bases had no gene match. Germline lookup yields CDR1 SNHLY and CDR2 FYNNEI. The CDR3, as DNA: TGTGCCAGCAGCCAGGACAGGTCATCGGAGCCCCAGCATTTT. This sequence encodes CASSQDRSSEPQHF.

This chain joins TRBV4-1 and TRBJ1-1, with D unresolved. Trimming removed 0 bases from V and 1 base from J, with 9 bases in between. This CDR3 region has 15 residues. The germline CDR1 and CDR2 sequences are MGHRA and YSYEKL. CDR3 region: CASSQDPAANTEAFF. Here the CDR3 DNA reads TGCGCCAGCAGCCAAGATCCGGCGGCGAACACTGAAGCTTTCTTT.

The chain joins TRBV9 to TRBJ1-1; TRBD1 agrees at 9 bases. The CDR3 spans 15 residues. Looked up from germline, CDR1 is SGDLS and CDR2 is YYNGEE. With 4 bases clipped from V and 5 bases from J, the junction kept 9 bases outside the gene matches. The CDR3 region has the DNA TGTGCCAGCAGCCCTAGCCGGGACAGGGAGACTGAAGCTTTCTTT. Amino acid sequence: CASSPSRDRETEAFF.

This clone was counted a single time. CDR3 nucleotides: TGTGCCTTAACCAGGACAGTATCCTATGGCTACACCTTC. As protein: CALTRTVSYGYTF. The J gene is TRBJ1-2, the V gene TRBV30; a possible D gene is TRBD1 (6 bases). The germline V gene encodes CDR1 GTSNPN and CDR2 SVGIG (reference sequence). V shed 7 bases and J shed 4 bases, with 16 bases lying between them. The CDR3 covers 13 residues.

With regard to this clone: This likely comes from a read error, as the CDR3 has no conserved phenylalanine or tryptophan at its end. The DNA is left out, because the CDR3 cannot be placed on it with certainty; the CDR3 is given as TCRdb lists it. This chain connects TRBV24-1 to TRBJ2-3; the table calls TRBD1, which could not be checked here. The CDR3 is 17 residues long, ends included. Germline assignment: CDR1 KGHDR and CDR2 SFDVKD. The CDR3 protein is CATIGRGASYTDTQYFG.

The V gene is TRBV6-2 or TRBV6-3, the J gene TRBJ2-5; TRBD2 aligns across 13 bases. Losses at the gene ends were 2 bases for V and 6 bases for J; bases not matched to a gene: 6. The CDR3 is 16 amino acids. Germline CDR1 MNHEY, CDR2 SVGEGT. CDR3 DNA: TGTGCCAGCAGTTACGTCGGGACTAGCGGGGCAAAGACCCAGTACTTC. It encodes CASSYVGTSGAKTQYF.

This chain links TRBV6-5 with TRBJ1-2, with D tentatively TRBD1 (6 bases). V was pared by 7 bases and J by 0 bases, with 12 bases between. Germline V gene lookup returns CDR1 MNHEY and CDR2 SVGAGI. The CDR3 consists of 14 residues. CDR3 nucleotide sequence: TGTGCCAGCAATAGGGACAAGGCTAACTATGGCTACACCTTC. Encoded protein: CASNRDKANYGYTF.

J is TRBJ2-1 and V is TRBV19, with D uncertain. V was pared by 4 bases and J by 4 bases, with 5 bases between. Germline V gives CDR1 LNHDA, CDR2 SQIVND (reference sequence). The CDR3 covers 12 residues. The CDR3 nucleotides are TGTGCCAGTAGTAATTCATACAATGAGCAGTTCTTC. It translates to CASSNSYNEQFF.

This rearrangement joins TRBV6-7 to TRBJ2-3; 7 bases are shared with TRBD2. TRBV6-7 is assigned to the ORF class and has an uncertain function. With V trimmed by 0 bases and J by 0 bases, 18 bases remained unmatched. The CDR3 is 21 amino acids. CDR3 bases: TGTGCCAGCAGTTACTCCCACCTATGGGTTCGGGGGGAGCCTAGCACAGATACGCAGTATTTT. Its protein is CASSYSHLWVRGEPSTDTQYF.

The rearrangement joins TRBV5-1 to TRBJ2-3; D remains unclear. V lost 4 bases and J lost 1, with 7 bases in between. The CDR3 spans 13 residues. Germline V lookup: CDR1 SGHRS, CDR2 YFSETQ. The CDR3: CASSDQGTDTQYF. As DNA, the CDR3 is TGCGCCAGCAGCGACCAGGGCACAGATACGCAGTATTTT.

The J gene is TRBJ1-6, the V gene TRBV6-5; 8 bases match TRBD1. Germline V CDR1 and CDR2: MNHEY, SVGAGI. The CDR3 extends over 14 amino acids. Unmatched junction bases numbered 2, after V lost 6 bases and J lost 4 bases. The CDR3 sequence: CASRGTGYNSPLHF. In DNA, the CDR3 is TGTGCCAGCAGGGGGACAGGTTATAATTCACCCCTCCACTTT.

The rearrangement uses TRBV7-9 and TRBJ1-1, with TRBD1 matching over 8 bases. Looked up from germline, CDR1 is SEHNR and CDR2 is FQNEAQ (reference sequence). The CDR3 is 15 residues long. J gave up 0 bases and V 5 bases, and 5 bases lay outside the gene matches. The CDR3, as DNA: TGTGCCAGCAGCGGGGGACAGGCCATGAACACTGAAGCTTTCTTT. Its protein product is CASSGGQAMNTEAFF. Complete variable domain (other parts from reference TRBV7-9 and TRBJ1-1): DTGVSQNPRHKITKRGQNVTFRCDPISEHNRLYWYRQTLGQGPEFLTYFQNEAQLEKSRLLSDRFSAERPKGSFSTLEIQRTEQGDSAMYLCASSGGQAMNTEAFFGQGTRLTVV.

V gene TRBV7-9 combines with J gene TRBJ2-2; D might be TRBD2 (5 bases). The CDR3 sequence is 15 residues long. Trimming removed 5 bases from V and 2 bases from J, with 12 bases in between. CDR1 and CDR2 from the germline V gene are SEHNR and FQNEAQ (reference sequence). CDR3 loop: CASSPADFNTGELFF. CDR3 sequence (DNA): TGTGCCAGCAGCCCAGCGGACTTCAACACCGGGGAGCTGTTTTTT.

The chain is built from TRBV19 and TRBJ2-1, with TRBD1 identical over 7 bases. The CDR3 spans 12 residues. Looked up from germline, CDR1 is LNHDA and CDR2 is SQIVND (reference sequence). V was pared by 10 bases and J by 5 bases, with 5 bases of the junction left unmatched. CDR3 region: CATGTENNEQFF. The CDR3 DNA reads as TGTGCCACCGGGACAGAAAACAATGAGCAGTTCTTC. Full variable domain (rest looked up from reference TRBV19 and TRBJ2-1): DGGITQSPKYLFRKEGQNVTLSCEQNLNHDAMYWYRQDPGQGLRLIYYSQIVNDFQKGDIAEGYSVSREKKESFPLTVTSAQKNPTAFYLCATGTENNEQFFGPGTRLTVL.

V usage is TRBV7-9 and J usage is TRBJ1-4; 8 bases align to TRBD1. After removal of 5 bases from V and 7 bases from J, the junction contained 3 bases not matched to a gene. The CDR3 runs 13 residues. Germline CDR1 reads SEHNR; CDR2 reads FQNEAQ (reference sequence). CDR3 DNA: TGTGCCAGCAGCCAAGACAGGGGTGAAAAACTGTTTTTT. Residues: CASSQDRGEKLFF.

The chain joins TRBV29-1 to TRBJ1-4, with D uncertain. This CDR3 has 12 residues. The V and J ends lost 7 bases and 7 bases respectively, with 13 bases between them. Germline CDR1 SQVTM, CDR2 ANQGSEA. The CDR3 nucleotides are TGCAGCGCCGGGGAATTTAGTGAAAAACTGTTTTTT. Its protein product is CSAGEFSEKLFF.